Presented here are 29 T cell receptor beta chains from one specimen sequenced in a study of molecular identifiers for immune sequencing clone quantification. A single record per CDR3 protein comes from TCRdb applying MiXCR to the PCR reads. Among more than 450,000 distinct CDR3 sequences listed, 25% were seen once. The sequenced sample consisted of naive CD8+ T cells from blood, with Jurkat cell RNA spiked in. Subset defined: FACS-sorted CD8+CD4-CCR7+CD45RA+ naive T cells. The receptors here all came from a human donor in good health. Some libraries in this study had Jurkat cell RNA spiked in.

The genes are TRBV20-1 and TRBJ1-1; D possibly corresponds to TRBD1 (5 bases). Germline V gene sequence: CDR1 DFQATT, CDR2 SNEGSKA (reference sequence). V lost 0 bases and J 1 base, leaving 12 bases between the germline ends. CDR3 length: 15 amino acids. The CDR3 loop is CSARDYDRSNTEAFF. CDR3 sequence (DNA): TGCAGTGCTAGAGATTATGACAGATCGAACACTGAAGCTTTCTTT.

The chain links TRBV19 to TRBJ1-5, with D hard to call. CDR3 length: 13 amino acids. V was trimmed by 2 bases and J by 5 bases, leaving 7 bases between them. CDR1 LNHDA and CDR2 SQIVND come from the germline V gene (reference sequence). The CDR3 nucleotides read TGTGCCAGTAGTATACGGTCAGATCAGCCCCAGCATTTT. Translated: CASSIRSDQPQHF.

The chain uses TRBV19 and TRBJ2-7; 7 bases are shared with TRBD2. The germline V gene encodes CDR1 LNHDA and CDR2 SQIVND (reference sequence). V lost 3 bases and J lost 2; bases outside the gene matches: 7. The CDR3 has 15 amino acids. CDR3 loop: CASSIPLAATYEQYF. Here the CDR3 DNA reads TGTGCCAGTAGTATCCCGCTAGCGGCTACCTACGAGCAGTACTTC.

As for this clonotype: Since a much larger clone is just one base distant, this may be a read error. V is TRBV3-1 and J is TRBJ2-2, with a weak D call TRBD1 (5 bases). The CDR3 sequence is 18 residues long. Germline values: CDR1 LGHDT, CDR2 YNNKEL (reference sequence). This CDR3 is CASSSSAVGPANPGELFF. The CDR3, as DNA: TGTGCCAGCTCATCCTCGGCGGTGGGGCCGGCGAACCCCGGGGAGCTGTTTTTT.

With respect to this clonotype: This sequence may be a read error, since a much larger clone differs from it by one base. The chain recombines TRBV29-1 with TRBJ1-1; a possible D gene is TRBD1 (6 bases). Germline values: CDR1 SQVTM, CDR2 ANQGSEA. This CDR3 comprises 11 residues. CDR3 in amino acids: CSADRYTEALF. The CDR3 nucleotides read TGCAGCGCAGACAGGTACACTGAAGCTCTCTTT.

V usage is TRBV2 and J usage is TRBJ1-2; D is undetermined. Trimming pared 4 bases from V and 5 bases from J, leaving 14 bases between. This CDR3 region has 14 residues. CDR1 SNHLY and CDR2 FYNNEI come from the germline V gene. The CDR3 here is CASSVKGNGYGYTF. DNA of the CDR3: TGTGCCAGCAGTGTAAAGGGAAACGGATATGGCTACACCTTC.

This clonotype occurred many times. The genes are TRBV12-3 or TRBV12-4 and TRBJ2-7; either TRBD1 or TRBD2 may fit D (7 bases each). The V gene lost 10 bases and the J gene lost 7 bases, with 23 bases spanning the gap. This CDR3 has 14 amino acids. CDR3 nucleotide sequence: TGTGCCACCGCGGGACAGCCGTTGGGGGGGGAGCAGTACTTC. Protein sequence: CATAGQPLGGEQYF.

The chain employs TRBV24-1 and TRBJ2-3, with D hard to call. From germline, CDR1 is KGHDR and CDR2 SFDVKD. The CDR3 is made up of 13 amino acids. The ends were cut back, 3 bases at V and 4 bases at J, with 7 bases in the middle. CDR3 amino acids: CATSDGMADTQYF. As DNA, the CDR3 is TGTGCCACCAGTGATGGTATGGCAGATACGCAGTATTTT.

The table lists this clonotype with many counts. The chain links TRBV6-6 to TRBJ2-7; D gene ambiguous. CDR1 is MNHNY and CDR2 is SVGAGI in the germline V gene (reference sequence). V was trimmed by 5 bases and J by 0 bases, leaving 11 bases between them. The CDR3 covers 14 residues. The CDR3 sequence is CASSLPTLSYEQYF. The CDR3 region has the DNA TGTGCCAGCAGTCTCCCGACACTCTCCTACGAGCAGTACTTC.

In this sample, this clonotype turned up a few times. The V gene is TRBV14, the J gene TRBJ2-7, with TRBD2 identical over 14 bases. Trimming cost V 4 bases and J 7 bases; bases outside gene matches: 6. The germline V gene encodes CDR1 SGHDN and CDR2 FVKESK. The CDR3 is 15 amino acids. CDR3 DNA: TGTGCCAGCAGCCCTAGACTAGCGGGAGGGCAGGAGCAGTACTTC. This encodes CASSPRLAGGQEQYF.

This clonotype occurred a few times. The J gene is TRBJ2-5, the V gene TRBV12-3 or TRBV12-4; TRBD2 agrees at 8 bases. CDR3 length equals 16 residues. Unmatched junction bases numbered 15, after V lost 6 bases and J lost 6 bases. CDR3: CASSLHPGLGDQTQYF. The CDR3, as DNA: TGTGCCAGCAGCCTGCATCCGGGACTAGGGGATCAGACCCAGTACTTC.

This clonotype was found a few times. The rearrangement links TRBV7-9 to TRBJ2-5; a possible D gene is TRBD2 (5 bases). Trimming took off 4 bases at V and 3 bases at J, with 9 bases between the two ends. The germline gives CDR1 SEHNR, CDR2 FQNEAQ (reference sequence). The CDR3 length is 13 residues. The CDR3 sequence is CASSSSGEETQYF. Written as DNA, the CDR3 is TGTGCCAGCAGCTCCTCCGGGGAAGAGACCCAGTACTTC.

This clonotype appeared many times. CDR3 amino acids: CASSPPRGPNEQFF. The CDR3 nucleotides read TGTGCCAGCAGTCCTCCCCGCGGGCCCAATGAGCAGTTCTTC. The chain is built from TRBV28 and TRBJ2-1, with a weak D call TRBD2 (5 bases). The germline CDR1 and CDR2 sequences are MDHEN and SYDVKM. Trimming cost V 5 bases and J 6 bases, with 14 bases left between them. The CDR3 spans 14 residues.

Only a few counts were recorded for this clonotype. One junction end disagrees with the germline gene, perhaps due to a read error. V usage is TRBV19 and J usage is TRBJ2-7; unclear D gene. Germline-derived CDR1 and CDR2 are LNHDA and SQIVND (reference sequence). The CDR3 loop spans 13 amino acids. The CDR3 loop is CAGSIDPAYEQYF. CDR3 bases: TGTGCCGGTAGTATAGATCCGGCCTACGAGCAGTACTTC.

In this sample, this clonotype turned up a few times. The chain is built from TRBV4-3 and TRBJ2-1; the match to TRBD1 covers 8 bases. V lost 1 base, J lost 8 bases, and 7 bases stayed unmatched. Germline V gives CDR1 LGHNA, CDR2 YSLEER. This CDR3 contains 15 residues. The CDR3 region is CASSQGGGTGDEQFF. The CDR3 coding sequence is TGCGCCAGCAGCCAAGGTGGCGGGACAGGCGATGAGCAGTTCTTC.

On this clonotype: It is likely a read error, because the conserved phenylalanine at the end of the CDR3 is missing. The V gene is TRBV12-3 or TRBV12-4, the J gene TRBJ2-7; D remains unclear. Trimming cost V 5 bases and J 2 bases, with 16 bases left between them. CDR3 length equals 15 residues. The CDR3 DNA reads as TGTGCCAGCAGTCACTCGTTCGGTGGCGCCTACGAGCAGTACTCC. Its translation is CASSHSFGGAYEQYS.

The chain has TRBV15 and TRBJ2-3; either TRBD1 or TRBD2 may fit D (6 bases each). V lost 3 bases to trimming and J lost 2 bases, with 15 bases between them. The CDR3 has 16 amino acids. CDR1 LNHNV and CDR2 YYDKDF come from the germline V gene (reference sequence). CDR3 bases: TGTGCCACCAGCAGTGACAAGGGGGGATTCACAGATACGCAGTATTTT. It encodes CATSSDKGGFTDTQYF.

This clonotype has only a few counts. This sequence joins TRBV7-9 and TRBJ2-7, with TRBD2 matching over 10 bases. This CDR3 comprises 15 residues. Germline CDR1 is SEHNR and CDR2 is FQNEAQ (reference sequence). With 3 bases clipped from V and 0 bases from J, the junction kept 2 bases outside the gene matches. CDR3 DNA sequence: TGTGCCAGCAGCTTCGGGACTAGCGCCTCCTACGAGCAGTACTTC. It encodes CASSFGTSASYEQYF.

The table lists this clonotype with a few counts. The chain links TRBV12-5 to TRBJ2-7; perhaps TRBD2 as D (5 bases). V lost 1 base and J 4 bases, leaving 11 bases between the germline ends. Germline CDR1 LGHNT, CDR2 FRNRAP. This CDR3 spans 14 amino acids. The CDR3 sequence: CASGLALASYEQYF. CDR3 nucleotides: TGTGCTAGTGGTTTGGCCCTAGCATCTTACGAGCAGTACTTC.

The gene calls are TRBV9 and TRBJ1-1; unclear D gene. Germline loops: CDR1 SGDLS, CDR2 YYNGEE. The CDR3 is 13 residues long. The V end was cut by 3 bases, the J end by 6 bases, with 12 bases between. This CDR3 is CASSGGDSSEAFF. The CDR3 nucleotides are TGTGCCAGCAGCGGCGGGGATTCGTCTGAAGCTTTCTTT.

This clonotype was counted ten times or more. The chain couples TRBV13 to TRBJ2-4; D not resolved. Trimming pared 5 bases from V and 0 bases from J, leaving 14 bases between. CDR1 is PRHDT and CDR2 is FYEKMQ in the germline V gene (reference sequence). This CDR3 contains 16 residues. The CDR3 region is CASSPSRWAAKNIQYF. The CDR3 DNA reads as TGTGCCAGCAGCCCGAGTAGATGGGCAGCCAAAAACATTCAGTACTTC.

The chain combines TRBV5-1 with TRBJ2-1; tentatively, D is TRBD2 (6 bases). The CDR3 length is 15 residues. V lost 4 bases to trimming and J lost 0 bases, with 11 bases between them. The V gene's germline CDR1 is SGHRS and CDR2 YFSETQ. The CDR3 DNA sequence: TGCGCCAGCAGCCTCCTAGCGCCCTCCTACAATGAGCAGTTCTTC. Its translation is CASSLLAPSYNEQFF.

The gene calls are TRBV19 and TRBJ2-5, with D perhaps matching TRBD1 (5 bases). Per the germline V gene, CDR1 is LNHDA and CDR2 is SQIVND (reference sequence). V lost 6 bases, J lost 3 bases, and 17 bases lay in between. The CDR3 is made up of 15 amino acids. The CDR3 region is CASSDRDSRKETQYF. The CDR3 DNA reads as TGTGCCAGTAGCGACCGCGACAGCCGGAAAGAGACCCAGTACTTC. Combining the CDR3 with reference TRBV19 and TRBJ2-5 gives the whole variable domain DGGITQSPKYLFRKEGQNVTLSCEQNLNHDAMYWYRQDPGQGLRLIYYSQIVNDFQKGDIAEGYSVSREKKESFPLTVTSAQKNPTAFYLCASSDRDSRKETQYFGPGTRLLVL.

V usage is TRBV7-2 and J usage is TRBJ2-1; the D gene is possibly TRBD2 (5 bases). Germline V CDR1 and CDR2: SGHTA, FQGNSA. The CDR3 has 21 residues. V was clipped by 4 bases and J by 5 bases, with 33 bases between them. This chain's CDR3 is CASSSFSRTQFSAHLNNEQFF. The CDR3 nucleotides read TGTGCCAGCAGCTCGTTTAGCCGGACTCAATTTTCCGCCCACCTGAACAATGAGCAGTTCTTC.

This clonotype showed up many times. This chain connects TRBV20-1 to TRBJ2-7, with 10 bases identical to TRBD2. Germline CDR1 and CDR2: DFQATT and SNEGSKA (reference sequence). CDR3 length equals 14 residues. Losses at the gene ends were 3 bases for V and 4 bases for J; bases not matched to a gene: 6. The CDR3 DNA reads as TGCAGTGCTAGGGAAACTAGCGGGGAATACGAGCAGTACTTC. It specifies CSARETSGEYEQYF.

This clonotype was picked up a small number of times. CDR3: CASSGSGTSGRAGNEQFF. The DNA for the CDR3 is TGTGCCAGCAGCGGATCCGGGACTAGCGGGAGGGCCGGCAATGAGCAGTTCTTC. J is TRBJ2-1 and V is TRBV7-9; 16 bases are a match to TRBD2. Germline V lookup: CDR1 SEHNR, CDR2 FQNEAQ (reference sequence). The V and J ends lost 5 bases and 6 bases, in that order; junction bases with no gene match: 10. This CDR3 comprises 18 residues.

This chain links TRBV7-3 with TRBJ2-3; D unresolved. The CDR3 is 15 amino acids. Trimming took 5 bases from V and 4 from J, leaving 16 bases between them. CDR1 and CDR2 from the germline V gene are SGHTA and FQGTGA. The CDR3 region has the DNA TGTGCCAGCAGCCCCGGTATAACCCCAGCAGATACGCAGTATTTT. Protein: CASSPGITPADTQYF.

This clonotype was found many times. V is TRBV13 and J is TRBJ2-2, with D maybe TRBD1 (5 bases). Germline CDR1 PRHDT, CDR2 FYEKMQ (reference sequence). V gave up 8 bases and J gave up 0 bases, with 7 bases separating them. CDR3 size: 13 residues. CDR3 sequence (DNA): TGTGCCAGCCGACAGCCGAACACCGGGGAGCTGTTTTTT. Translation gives CASRQPNTGELFF.

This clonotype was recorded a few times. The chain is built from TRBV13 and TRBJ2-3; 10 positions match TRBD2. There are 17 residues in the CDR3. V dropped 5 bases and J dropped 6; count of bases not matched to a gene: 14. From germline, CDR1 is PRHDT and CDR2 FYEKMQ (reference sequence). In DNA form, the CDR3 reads TGTGCCAGCAGCCCCCTTAGCGGGGGGCCCGCTTTCGATACGCAGTATTTT. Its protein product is CASSPLSGGPAFDTQYF.